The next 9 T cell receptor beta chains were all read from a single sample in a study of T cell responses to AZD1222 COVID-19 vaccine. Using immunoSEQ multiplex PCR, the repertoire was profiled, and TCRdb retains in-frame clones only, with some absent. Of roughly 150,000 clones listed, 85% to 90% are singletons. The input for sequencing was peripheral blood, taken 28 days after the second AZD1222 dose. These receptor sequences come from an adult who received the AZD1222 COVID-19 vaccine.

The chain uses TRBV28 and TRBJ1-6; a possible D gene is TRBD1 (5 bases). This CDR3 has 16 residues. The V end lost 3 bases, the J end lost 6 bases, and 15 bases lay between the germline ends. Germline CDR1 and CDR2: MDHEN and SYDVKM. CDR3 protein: CASSFRTLVRNSPLHF. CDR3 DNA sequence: TGTGCCAGCAGTTTTAGGACATTAGTTCGTAATTCACCCCTCCACTTT.

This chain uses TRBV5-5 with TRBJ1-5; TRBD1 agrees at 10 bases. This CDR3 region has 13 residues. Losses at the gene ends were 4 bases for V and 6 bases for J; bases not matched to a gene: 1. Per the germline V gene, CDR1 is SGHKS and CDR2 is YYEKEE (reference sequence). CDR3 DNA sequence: TGTGCCAGCAGCCGGGACAGGGGTCAGCCCCAGCATTTT. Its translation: CASSRDRGQPQHF.

Here the CDR3 reads CASSQGESSGRVTDTQYF. The DNA of the CDR3 is TGCGCCAGCAGCCAAGGGGAATCTAGCGGGAGGGTCACAGATACGCAGTATTTT. The chain couples TRBV4-1 to TRBJ2-3, with 12 bases matching TRBD2. J lost 2 bases, V lost 1 base, and 7 bases had no gene match. CDR1 is MGHRA, CDR2 YSYEKL, per germline. The CDR3 covers 18 residues.

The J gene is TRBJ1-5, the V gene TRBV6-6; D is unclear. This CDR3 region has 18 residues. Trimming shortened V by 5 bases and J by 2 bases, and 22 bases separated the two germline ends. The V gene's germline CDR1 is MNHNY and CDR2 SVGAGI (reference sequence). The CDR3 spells CASSPGIPAPGGNQPQHF. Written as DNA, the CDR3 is TGTGCCAGCAGTCCGGGGATCCCAGCCCCGGGTGGCAATCAGCCCCAGCATTTT.

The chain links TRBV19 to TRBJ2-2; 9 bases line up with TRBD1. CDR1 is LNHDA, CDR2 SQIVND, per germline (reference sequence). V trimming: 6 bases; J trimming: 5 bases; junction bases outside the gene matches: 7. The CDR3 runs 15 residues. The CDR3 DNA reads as TGTGCCAGTAGAAAGACAGGGGGAAGTACCGGGGAGCTGTTTTTT. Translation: CASRKTGGSTGELFF.

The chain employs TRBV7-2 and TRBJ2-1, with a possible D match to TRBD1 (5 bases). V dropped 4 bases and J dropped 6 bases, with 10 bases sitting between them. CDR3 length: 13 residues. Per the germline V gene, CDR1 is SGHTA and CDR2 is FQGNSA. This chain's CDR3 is CASSSDSFNEQFF. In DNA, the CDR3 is TGTGCCAGCAGCTCCGACAGTTTCAATGAGCAGTTCTTC.

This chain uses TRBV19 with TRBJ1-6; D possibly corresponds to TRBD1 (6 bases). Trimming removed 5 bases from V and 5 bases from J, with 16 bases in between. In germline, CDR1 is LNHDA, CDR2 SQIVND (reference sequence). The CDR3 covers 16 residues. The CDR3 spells CASSSRGRRNNSPLHF. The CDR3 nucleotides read TGTGCCAGTAGTTCCCGGGGGCGGAGAAATAATTCACCCCTCCACTTT.

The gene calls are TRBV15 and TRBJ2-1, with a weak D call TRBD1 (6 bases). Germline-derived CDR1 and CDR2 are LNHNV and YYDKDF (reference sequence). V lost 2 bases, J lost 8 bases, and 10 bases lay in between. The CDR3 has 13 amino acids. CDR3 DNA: TGTGCCACCAGCAGATCCAGGGGTCATGAGCAGTTCTTC. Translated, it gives CATSRSRGHEQFF.

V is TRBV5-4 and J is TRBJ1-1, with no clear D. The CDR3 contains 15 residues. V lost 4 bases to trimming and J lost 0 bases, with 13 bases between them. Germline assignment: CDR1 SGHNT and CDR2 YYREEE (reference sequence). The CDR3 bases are TGTGCCAGCAGCCCCCCGTTAGGATTGAACACTGAAGCTTTCTTT. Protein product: CASSPPLGLNTEAFF. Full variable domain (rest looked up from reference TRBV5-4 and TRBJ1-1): ETGVTQSPTHLIKTRGQQVTLRCSSQSGHNTVSWYQQALGQGPQFIFQYYREEENGRGNFPPRFSGLQFPNYSSELNVNALELDDSALYLCASSPPLGLNTEAFFGQGTRLTVV.